A single sample gave rise to the 28 T cell receptor beta chains below, sequenced in a study of T-cell reconstitution after alpha-beta-depleted transplantation in children (dated by TCRdb to 2016 to 2017). The method behind the library was PCR. This sample was sequenced with an Illumina HiSeq 2500. To normalize quantification of the TCRbeta repertoire, the TCR libraries were built with molecular barcoding that relied on unique molecular identifiers. In TCRdb, the public reads were trimmed at Q25 with fastp and aligned with MiXCR, with productive beta chains retained. Each CDR3 protein gets just one entry, which takes the most common genes and DNA from the rows behind it. Recorded for this sample are a few hundred thousand distinct CDR3 sequences; roughly a tenth of them occurred a single time. The ten largest make up around 5% of the sample. Sequences were derived from PBMCs from the stem cell graft donor, sampled from the stem cell graft. The receptors were sampled from a human donor who donated a stem cell graft to a child with SCID.

This clonotype has ten or more counts. The chain links TRBV20-1 to TRBJ1-1, with D hard to call. Trimming removed 0 bases from V and 10 bases from J, with 12 bases in between. Germline CDR1 and CDR2: DFQATT and SNEGSKA (reference sequence). This CDR3 spans 12 amino acids. The chain's CDR3 is CSARDQRHRAFF. CDR3 DNA sequence: TGCAGTGCTAGAGATCAACGCCATAGAGCTTTCTTT.

This clonotype was counted many times. This chain connects TRBV4-3 to TRBJ2-3, with D tentatively TRBD2 (5 bases). CDR1 and CDR2 (germline): LGHNA, YSLEER. The V end lost 0 bases, the J end lost 6 bases, and 10 bases lay between the germline ends. CDR3 length: 14 residues. The CDR3: CASSQEGAADTQYF. The CDR3 region has the DNA TGCGCCAGCAGCCAAGAGGGAGCGGCCGATACGCAGTATTTT.

This clonotype was observed a few times. The genes are TRBV18 and TRBJ1-4, with 10 bases that match TRBD1. Germline V gene sequence: CDR1 KGHSH, CDR2 LQKENI. The CDR3 is made up of 15 amino acids. V dropped 2 bases and J dropped 6; count of bases not matched to a gene: 3. CDR3 nucleotide sequence: TGTGCCAGCTCACCAGGGACAGGGGTGGATGAAAAACTGTTTTTT. The encoded protein is CASSPGTGVDEKLFF.

The chain carries TRBV7-2 and TRBJ2-5; D possibly corresponds to TRBD2 (6 bases). V lost 5 bases, J lost 2 bases, and 18 bases lay in between. CDR3 size: 16 residues. Germline CDR1 SGHTA, CDR2 FQGNSA. The CDR3 coding sequence is TGTGCCAGCAGCCTTAAGCGGGCAGGGTTTCAAGAGACCCAGTACTTC. It codes for CASSLKRAGFQETQYF.

This clonotype has more than one count but fewer than ten. This sequence joins TRBV5-5 and TRBJ2-2; TRBD1 might be the D (5 bases). Germline V gene sequence: CDR1 SGHKS, CDR2 YYEKEE (reference sequence). The CDR3 spans 13 residues. V lost 2 bases and J 6 bases, leaving 8 bases between the germline ends. CDR3 amino acids: CASSFSGPGELFF. CDR3 sequence (DNA): TGTGCCAGCAGCTTCTCAGGGCCCGGGGAGCTGTTTTTT. The full variable domain, its missing parts supplied by reference TRBV5-5 and TRBJ2-2, is DAGVTQSPTHLIKTRGQQVTLRCSPISGHKSVSWYQQVLGQGPQFIFQYYEKEERGRGNFPDRFSARQFPNYSSELNVNALLLGDSALYLCASSFSGPGELFFGEGSRLTVL.

This clonotype was counted at least ten times. The V call is TRBV5-5, the J call TRBJ1-5, with TRBD1 as a possible D gene (6 bases). Germline V gene sequence: CDR1 SGHKS, CDR2 YYEKEE (reference sequence). The germline V and J ends were trimmed by 2 bases and 5 bases, with 14 bases remaining between them. This CDR3 spans 15 amino acids. CDR3 nucleotides: TGTGCCAGCAGCTTCGGGGGGCTCGAGGATCAGCCCCAGCATTTT. This encodes CASSFGGLEDQPQHF.

CDR3 nucleotide sequence: TGTGCCAGCAGCTCCCGGACAGGGTATTCGTCTGGGGAAAAACTGTTTTTT. This codes for CASSSRTGYSSGEKLFF. The chain recombines TRBV7-6 with TRBJ1-4; TRBD1 agrees at 8 bases. V shed 4 bases, J shed 8 bases, and the junction held 15 bases outside the gene matches. The CDR3 spans 17 residues. The germline CDR1 and CDR2 sequences are SGHVS and FNYEAQ.

This clonotype was observed at least ten times. The gene calls are TRBV9 and TRBJ2-3, with 8 nucleotides matching TRBD2. Germline V gene data show CDR1 as SGDLS and CDR2 as YYNGEE. V lost 0 bases, J lost 2 bases, and 5 bases stayed unmatched. CDR3 length: 16 amino acids. Here the CDR3 DNA reads TGTGCCAGCAGCGTAGGGGCGGGGGGCCCCACAGATACGCAGTATTTT. It translates to CASSVGAGGPTDTQYF.

The chain is built from TRBV20-1 and TRBJ1-2; D may be TRBD1 (5 bases). This CDR3 is 11 amino acids long. V lost 6 bases and J lost 4, with 9 bases in between. Germline CDR1 DFQATT, CDR2 SNEGSKA (reference sequence). The CDR3 region is CSAWDGYGYTF. In DNA, the CDR3 is TGCAGTGCGTGGGACGGCTATGGCTACACCTTC.

This clonotype was detected ten times or more. The chain carries TRBV14 and TRBJ1-1; D is ambiguous. This CDR3 comprises 14 residues. Germline loops: CDR1 SGHDN, CDR2 FVKESK. Trimming left V 4 bases short and J 6 bases short, with 15 bases between. This chain's CDR3 is CASSPHPTVAEAFF. CDR3 DNA sequence: TGTGCCAGCAGCCCGCACCCCACGGTCGCTGAAGCTTTCTTT.

This clonotype has a handful of counts. The junction does not match germline at one end; this may be a read error. CDR3 sequence: CCARGTSGGLFQETQYF. CDR3 nucleotides: TGCTGTGCTAGGGGGACTAGCGGGGGATTATTCCAAGAGACCCAGTACTTC. The chain links TRBV20-1 to TRBJ2-5; 14 bases align to TRBD2. The CDR3 extends over 17 amino acids. Germline loops: CDR1 DFQATT, CDR2 SNEGSKA (reference sequence).

This clonotype was observed at least ten times. The chain employs TRBV9 and TRBJ2-1, with D possibly matching TRBD1 (5 bases). Germline V CDR1 and CDR2: SGDLS, YYNGEE. Trimming took off 0 bases at V and 1 base at J, with 8 bases between the two ends. The CDR3 totals 15 residues. Here the CDR3 reads CASSVAAGSYNEQFF. The CDR3 nucleotides read TGTGCCAGCAGCGTAGCGGCAGGGTCCTACAATGAGCAGTTCTTC.

Concerning this clonotype: A much more abundant neighbour one base away suggests this may be a read error. The V call is TRBV7-9, the J call TRBJ1-6; D not resolved. The length of the CDR3 is 13 residues. The germline V gene has CDR1 SEHNR and CDR2 FQNEAQ (reference sequence). Trimming cost V 0 bases and J 12 bases, with 9 bases left between them. The CDR3 protein is CASSLAAGLPLHF. The CDR3 coding sequence is TGTGCCAGCAGCTTAGCGGCTGGGTTACCCCTCCACTTT.

This clonotype was seen repeatedly, ten times or more. An end of the junction does not agree with germline; a read error may underlie this. CDR3 loop: CASSYSSEKLFF. The CDR3 DNA is TGTGCCAGCAGTTACTCGAGTGAAAAGCTGTTTTTT. The chain has TRBV6-6 and TRBJ1-4; D is undetermined. CDR1 is MNHNY and CDR2 is SVGAGI in the germline V gene (reference sequence). This CDR3 comprises 12 residues.

This clonotype was found many times. The chain is built from TRBV5-1 and TRBJ2-7, with D possibly called TRBD1 or TRBD2 (6 bases each). V lost 6 bases and J lost 4, with 20 bases in between. The CDR3 has 15 amino acids. Germline-derived CDR1 and CDR2 are SGHRS and YFSETQ. Written as DNA, the CDR3 is TGCGCCAGCAAAAAGGGGGGACCAGCTGATTACGAGCAGTACTTC. This sequence encodes CASKKGGPADYEQYF.

This clonotype was observed many times. Written as DNA, the CDR3 is TGTGCCAGCAGCTTTTTGACAGGGCCCCTGAACACTGAAGCTTTCTTT. Protein sequence: CASSFLTGPLNTEAFF. The V and J genes are TRBV7-8 and TRBJ1-1; TRBD1 agrees at 7 bases. After removal of 3 bases from V and 0 bases from J, the junction contained 7 bases not matched to a gene. Germline CDR1 and CDR2: SGHVS and FQNEAQ. The CDR3 is 16 residues long.

This clonotype was seen at least ten times. The V gene is TRBV5-1, the J gene TRBJ1-1; TRBD1 agrees at 10 bases. V lost 4 bases to trimming and J lost 6 bases; unmatched junction nucleotides: 12. The germline gives CDR1 SGHRS, CDR2 YFSETQ. The CDR3 length is 16 residues. The CDR3 region is CASSMGHGTGDSEAFF. The CDR3 DNA reads TGCGCCAGCAGCATGGGTCATGGGACAGGGGATTCTGAAGCTTTCTTT.

This clonotype was counted only a few times. The chain has TRBV5-1 and TRBJ1-6; D remains ambiguous. This CDR3 has 14 residues. V lost 3 bases and J lost 10, with 14 bases in between. Germline CDR1 and CDR2: SGHRS and YFSETQ. CDR3 DNA: TGCGCCAGCAGCTGGACGGTACGGGGATCACCCCTCCACTTT. Its protein product is CASSWTVRGSPLHF. The full variable domain, with the rest looked up from reference TRBV5-1 and TRBJ1-6, is KAGVTQTPRYLIKTRGQQVTLSCSPISGHRSVSWYQQTPGQGLQFLFEYFSETQRNKGNFPGRFSGRQFSNSRSEMNVSTLELGDSALYLCASSWTVRGSPLHFGNGTRLTVT.

This clonotype was counted a single time. A read error may explain this, as a much larger clone is one base away. The rearrangement joins TRBV20-1 to TRBJ1-4; 8 bases match TRBD1. Germline V gene data show CDR1 as DFQATT and CDR2 as SNEGSKA (reference sequence). CDR3 size: 15 residues. V was pared by 5 bases and J by 6 bases, with 11 bases of the junction left unmatched. CDR3: CSAGRIGTGDEKLFF. For the CDR3, the DNA is TGCAGTGCTGGGAGAATCGGGACAGGAGATGAAAAACTGTTTTTT.

This clonotype was picked up many times. V is TRBV20-1 and J is TRBJ2-5, with 9 positions matching TRBD1. In germline, CDR1 is DFQATT, CDR2 SNEGSKA (reference sequence). This CDR3 spans 13 amino acids. V dropped 4 bases and J dropped 3; count of bases not matched to a gene: 3. CDR3 sequence (DNA): TGCAGTGCTACGACAGGGGGTAAAGAGACCCAGTACTTC. Amino acid sequence: CSATTGGKETQYF.

This clonotype showed up many times. One junction end disagrees with the germline gene, perhaps due to a read error. The chain recombines TRBV5-1 with TRBJ1-4; D possibly corresponds to TRBD1 (6 bases). The CDR3 is 12 amino acids. Germline V gene data show CDR1 as SGHRS and CDR2 as YFSETQ. CDR3 bases: TGCGCCAGCAGCCAGGGGAATGGAAAACTGTTTTTT. Translated, it gives CASSQGNGKLFF. Full variable domain (remainder filled in from reference TRBV5-1 and TRBJ1-4): KAGVTQTPRYLIKTRGQQVTLSCSPISGHRSVSWYQQTPGQGLQFLFEYFSETQRNKGNFPGRFSGRQFSNSRSEMNVSTLELGDSALYLCASSQGNGKLFFGSGTQLSVL.

This clonotype was picked up a small number of times. V usage is TRBV6-1 and J usage is TRBJ1-5; 8 bases are a match to TRBD1. The CDR3 consists of 17 residues. After removal of 1 base from V and 6 bases from J, the junction contained 11 bases not matched to a gene. In germline, CDR1 is MNHNS, CDR2 SASEGT. CDR3 coding DNA: TGTGCCAGCAGTGAAGGTCTCTTAGCAGGGGGCGGTCAGCCCCAGCATTTT. Translating it yields CASSEGLLAGGGQPQHF.

Many counts were recorded for this clonotype. The chain combines TRBV5-1 with TRBJ1-6; D remains ambiguous. This CDR3 contains 14 residues. Germline CDR1 is SGHRS and CDR2 is YFSETQ. The germline V and J ends were trimmed by 0 bases and 6 bases, with 7 bases remaining between them. CDR3 sequence reads: CASSLDGRNSPLHF. CDR3 nucleotide sequence: TGCGCCAGCAGCTTGGATGGCCGTAATTCACCCCTCCACTTT. The complete variable domain, with remaining parts taken from reference TRBV5-1 and TRBJ1-6, reads KAGVTQTPRYLIKTRGQQVTLSCSPISGHRSVSWYQQTPGQGLQFLFEYFSETQRNKGNFPGRFSGRQFSNSRSEMNVSTLELGDSALYLCASSLDGRNSPLHFGNGTRLTVT.

This clonotype was recorded at least ten times. The V and J genes are TRBV4-1 and TRBJ1-5, with D tentatively TRBD1 (6 bases). Trimming pared 0 bases from V and 6 bases from J, leaving 9 bases between. CDR3 length equals 14 residues. Germline V gene lookup returns CDR1 MGHRA and CDR2 YSYEKL. Here the CDR3 reads CASSQDRGSQPQHF. The CDR3 DNA sequence: TGCGCCAGCAGCCAAGACAGGGGCAGTCAGCCCCAGCATTTT.

Many counts were recorded for this clonotype. This sequence joins TRBV12-3 or TRBV12-4 and TRBJ2-1; the D call may be TRBD1 or TRBD2 (5 bases each). The V and J ends lost 3 bases and 6 bases respectively, with 21 bases between them. This CDR3 contains 17 residues. Here the CDR3 DNA reads TGTGCCAGCAGTTTCTCCTTCGGGACGGAAACCCCCAATGAGCAGTTCTTC. It is translated as CASSFSFGTETPNEQFF.

The V and J genes are TRBV10-3 and TRBJ2-5; D may be TRBD2 (5 bases). CDR3 length equals 11 residues. The V end was cut by 6 bases, the J end by 5 bases, with 7 bases between. Germline values: CDR1 ENHRY, CDR2 SYGVKD. The CDR3 region is CAIRRDETQYF. CDR3 bases: TGTGCCATCAGGAGGGATGAGACCCAGTACTTC.

The rearrangement joins TRBV2 to TRBJ2-7; D uncertain. Trimming shortened V by 5 bases and J by 7 bases, and 9 bases separated the two germline ends. This CDR3 is 11 amino acids long. Germline assignment: CDR1 SNHLY and CDR2 FYNNEI. The CDR3 bases are TGTGCCAGCAGTACCAGCTTTGAGCAGTACTTC. It yields the protein CASSTSFEQYF.

The chain is built from TRBV4-2 and TRBJ2-7; the D gene is possibly TRBD2 (5 bases). V was cut by 4 bases and J by 3 bases, with 10 bases left in between. Germline V gene sequence: CDR1 LGHNA, CDR2 YNFKEQ. There are 13 residues in the CDR3. CDR3 residues: CASSPGDYYEQYF. In nucleotides, the CDR3 is TGTGCCAGCAGCCCCGGGGATTACTACGAGCAGTACTTC.